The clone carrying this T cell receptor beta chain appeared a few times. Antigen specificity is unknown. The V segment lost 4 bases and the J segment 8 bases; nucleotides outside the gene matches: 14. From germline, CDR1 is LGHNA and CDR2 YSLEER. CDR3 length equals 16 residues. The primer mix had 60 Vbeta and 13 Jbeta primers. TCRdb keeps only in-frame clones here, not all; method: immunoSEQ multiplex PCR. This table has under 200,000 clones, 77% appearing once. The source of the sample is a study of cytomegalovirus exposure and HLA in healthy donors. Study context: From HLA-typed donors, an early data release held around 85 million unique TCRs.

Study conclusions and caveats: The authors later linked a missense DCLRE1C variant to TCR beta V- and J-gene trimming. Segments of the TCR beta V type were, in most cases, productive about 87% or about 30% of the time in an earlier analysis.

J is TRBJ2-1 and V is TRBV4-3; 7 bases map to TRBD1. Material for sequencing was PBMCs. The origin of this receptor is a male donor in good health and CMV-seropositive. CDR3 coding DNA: TGCGCCAGCAGCCGAGGACCGGGACAGTTAAGGGATGAGCAGTTCTTC. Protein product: CASSRGPGQLRDEQFF.